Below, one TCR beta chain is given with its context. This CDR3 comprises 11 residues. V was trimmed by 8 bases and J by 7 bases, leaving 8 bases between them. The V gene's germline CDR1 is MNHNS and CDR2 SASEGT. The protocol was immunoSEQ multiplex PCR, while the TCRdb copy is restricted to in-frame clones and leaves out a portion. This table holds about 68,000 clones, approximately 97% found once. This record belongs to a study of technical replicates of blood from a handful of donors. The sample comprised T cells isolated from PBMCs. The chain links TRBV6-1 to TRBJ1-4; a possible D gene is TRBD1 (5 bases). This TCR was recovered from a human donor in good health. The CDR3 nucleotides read TGTGCCAGCCGGGGGGGTGAAAAACTGTTTTTT. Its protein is CASRGGEKLFF.